The clone carrying this TCR beta chain was detected ten times or more. What it recognizes is unknown. This entry is derived from a study of regulatory T cells in long-lasting Graves disease. Turning to the study itself: Over-5-year antithyroid drug use with positive TSH receptor antibodies defined persistent Graves' disease in the study.

Looked up from germline, CDR1 is SGDLS and CDR2 is YYNGEE. The CDR3 extends over 15 amino acids. V gave up 3 bases and J gave up 1 base; unmatched junction bases: 6. Both iRepertoire HTBI primers and Arm-PCR of CDR3 regions were used to build the TCR beta libraries. TCRdb analysed the multiplex PCR reads with MiXCR anew, one entry per CDR3 protein. Here the sample spans around 400,000 distinct CDR3 sequences, 23% being singletons. Time point given: persistent/refractory GD, antithyroid drugs over 5 years with positive TRAb. Preparation of the TCR library used RNA extracted from PBMCs. Study-wide findings and caveats: Repertoires from persistent disease leaned toward TRBV28, TRBJ1-2 and TRBJ2-5. Persistent Graves' patients showed less TCR diversity than newly diagnosed ones.

This sample comprised peripheral blood mononuclear cells (PBMCs), obtained when the disease was refractory, from a patient treated with antithyroid drugs. The receptor was isolated from a woman aged 35 to 49 with Graves disease. This chain uses TRBV9 with TRBJ1-2; 7 bases are shared with TRBD1. The CDR3 loop is CASSAEGARNYGYTF. The CDR3 DNA sequence: TGTGCCAGCAGCGCCGAGGGGGCGCGTAACTATGGCTACACCTTC.